The 23 T cell receptor beta chains in this list originate from one sample, sequenced in a study of T cell responses to AZD1222 COVID-19 vaccine. Produced via immunoSEQ multiplex PCR; TCRdb's table is partial and in-frame only. The sample shows over 85,000 clones, about 88% of them seen only once. Sequencing used peripheral blood, obtained on day 0 of AZD1222 vaccination. These receptors were obtained from an adult in good health.

The V and J genes are TRBV4-1 and TRBJ2-7, with D possibly matching TRBD1 (5 bases). V was trimmed by 0 bases and J by 3 bases, leaving 9 bases between them. Germline assignment: CDR1 MGHRA and CDR2 YSYEKL. The CDR3 is 14 residues long. The CDR3 region is CASSQEDNHYEQYF. CDR3 nucleotide sequence: TGCGCCAGCAGCCAAGAGGACAATCACTACGAGCAGTACTTC.

The V call is TRBV2, the J call TRBJ2-1; D is perhaps TRBD2 (5 bases). Trimming shortened V by 6 bases and J by 6 bases, and 12 bases separated the two germline ends. The CDR3 is 13 residues long. The germline CDR1 and CDR2 sequences are SNHLY and FYNNEI. The chain's CDR3 is CASSHSGSNEQFF. The CDR3, as DNA: TGTGCCAGCAGCCATTCGGGGAGCAATGAGCAGTTCTTC. The whole variable domain, remainder taken from reference TRBV2 and TRBJ2-1, is EPEVTQTPSHQVTQMGQEVILRCVPISNHLYFYWYRQILGQKVEFLVSFYNNEISEKSEIFDDQFSVERPDGSNFTLKIRSTKLEDSAMYFCASSHSGSNEQFFGPGTRLTVL.

J is TRBJ1-2 and V is TRBV19; 12 nucleotides align to TRBD1. After removal of 4 bases from V and 6 bases from J, the junction contained 6 bases not matched to a gene. The germline gives CDR1 LNHDA, CDR2 SQIVND (reference sequence). The CDR3 has 15 amino acids. In DNA, the CDR3 is TGTGCCAGTAGTAGCCGGGACAGGGGGCAGGATGGCTACACCTTC. Its protein product is CASSSRDRGQDGYTF. Complete variable domain (other parts from reference TRBV19 and TRBJ1-2): DGGITQSPKYLFRKEGQNVTLSCEQNLNHDAMYWYRQDPGQGLRLIYYSQIVNDFQKGDIAEGYSVSREKKESFPLTVTSAQKNPTAFYLCASSSRDRGQDGYTFGSGTRLTVV.

The chain recombines TRBV4-1 with TRBJ1-3; maybe TRBD1 (5 bases). The CDR3 contains 15 residues. Germline assignment: CDR1 MGHRA and CDR2 YSYEKL. Trimming shortened V by 4 bases and J by 0 bases, and 10 bases separated the two germline ends. CDR3 residues: CASSRDFISGNTIYF. Here the CDR3 DNA reads TGCGCCAGCAGCCGGGACTTTATCTCTGGAAACACCATATATTTT.

The chain is built from TRBV4-1 and TRBJ2-6; D is possibly TRBD2 (6 bases). There are 18 residues in the CDR3. Germline CDR1 MGHRA, CDR2 YSYEKL. V lost 4 bases and J lost 0, with 16 bases in between. The CDR3 DNA follows: TGCGCCAGCAGCCCGCAGCCGGCGGGGAGCTCTGGGGCCAACGTCCTGACTTTC. Protein: CASSPQPAGSSGANVLTF.

J is TRBJ1-5 and V is TRBV4-1; a weak D match, TRBD1 (5 bases). The CDR3 totals 15 residues. The ends were cut back, 0 bases at V and 2 bases at J, with 8 bases in the middle. Germline V gene sequence: CDR1 MGHRA, CDR2 YSYEKL. CDR3 residues: CASSQDRRGNQPQHF. The CDR3 DNA follows: TGCGCCAGCAGCCAAGATCGCAGGGGCAATCAGCCCCAGCATTTT.

This sequence joins TRBV7-8 and TRBJ2-7, with a tentative D call TRBD2 (6 bases). CDR1 and CDR2 (germline): SGHVS, FQNEAQ. The V and J ends lost 5 bases and 6 bases respectively, with 14 bases between them. This CDR3 contains 13 residues. The CDR3 bases are TGTGCCAGCAGCCTAGTGGAGGGTGGCGAGCAGTACTTC. Its protein is CASSLVEGGEQYF.

On this clone itself: Other DNA sequences in this specimen translate into the identical CDR3. The chain employs TRBV5-1 and TRBJ2-7, with D possibly TRBD1 on 6 matching bases. V was cut by 3 bases and J by 4 bases, with 8 bases left in between. This CDR3 has 12 residues. Germline CDR1 is SGHRS and CDR2 is YFSETQ. The CDR3 protein is CASSSQGYEQYF. CDR3 nucleotide sequence: TGCGCCAGCAGCTCACAGGGTTACGAGCAGTACTTC.

This chain joins TRBV5-1 and TRBJ1-3; D remains ambiguous. V was trimmed by 2 bases and J by 3 bases, leaving 18 bases between them. The V gene's germline CDR1 is SGHRS and CDR2 YFSETQ. The CDR3 runs to 17 residues. The CDR3 coding sequence is TGCGCCAGCAGCTTTTGGGGTCTCCGGGATGATGGAAACACCATATATTTT. Its protein is CASSFWGLRDDGNTIYF.

The chain links TRBV5-1 to TRBJ1-3; 10 nucleotides agree with TRBD1. V was pared by 2 bases and J by 4 bases, with 6 bases of the junction left unmatched. The CDR3 consists of 16 residues. Per the germline V gene, CDR1 is SGHRS and CDR2 is YFSETQ. The CDR3 sequence is CASSFATGGFGNTIYF. The CDR3 nucleotides are TGCGCCAGCAGCTTTGCGACAGGGGGCTTCGGAAACACCATATATTTT.

J is TRBJ1-6 and V is TRBV7-8; D unresolved. Germline-derived CDR1 and CDR2 are SGHVS and FQNEAQ. There are 16 residues in the CDR3. V lost 1 base and J 0 bases, leaving 7 bases between the germline ends. The CDR3 region has the DNA TGTGCCAGCAGCTTAGTCAGGAGCTCCTATAATTCACCCCTCCACTTT. Protein product: CASSLVRSSYNSPLHF.

V is TRBV3-1 (or the pseudogene TRBV3-2) and J is TRBJ1-1; D remains ambiguous. The V end lost 3 bases, the J end lost 1 base, and 18 bases lay between the germline ends. The CDR3 covers 17 residues. Germline CDR1 is LGHDT and CDR2 is YNNKEL (reference sequence). The CDR3 here is CASSQTLMTLKNTEAFF. CDR3 coding DNA: TGTGCCAGCAGCCAGACCCTAATGACACTCAAGAACACTGAAGCTTTCTTT.

V usage is TRBV2 and J usage is TRBJ2-5, with 7 bases aligning to TRBD2. The germline V gene has CDR1 SNHLY and CDR2 FYNNEI. V dropped 2 bases and J dropped 4; count of bases not matched to a gene: 4. The CDR3 contains 14 residues. CDR3: CASSEWASGETQYF. The CDR3 DNA is TGTGCCAGCAGTGAATGGGCTAGCGGAGAGACCCAGTACTTC.

The chain has TRBV24-1 and TRBJ2-3; D uncertain. Trimming cost V 3 bases and J 0 bases, with 12 bases left between them. The germline gives CDR1 KGHDR, CDR2 SFDVKD. This CDR3 spans 16 amino acids. The CDR3 is CATSDTRRISTDTQYF. For the CDR3, the DNA is TGTGCCACCAGTGATACCAGACGGATTAGCACAGATACGCAGTATTTT.

This chain joins TRBV2 and TRBJ1-2, with no clear D. The CDR3 contains 14 residues. Per the germline V gene, CDR1 is SNHLY and CDR2 is FYNNEI. Trimming stripped 2 bases from V and 7 bases from J, with 14 bases between. In DNA form, the CDR3 reads TGTGCCAGCAGTGAACTACGGGAGTTTGGTGGCTACACCTTC. This gives the protein CASSELREFGGYTF.

The chain couples TRBV7-8 to TRBJ2-7, with D tentatively TRBD2 (5 bases). Germline CDR1 is SGHVS and CDR2 is FQNEAQ. The CDR3 runs to 16 residues. V lost 1 base to trimming and J lost 3 bases, with 16 bases between them. The CDR3 loop reads CASSLVVGRSVYEQYF. CDR3 nucleotides: TGTGCCAGCAGCTTAGTGGTGGGGAGATCGGTCTACGAGCAGTACTTC.

The gene calls are TRBV27 and TRBJ1-4; D uncertain. Germline V gene data show CDR1 as MNHEY and CDR2 as SMNVEV (reference sequence). The CDR3 is 14 amino acids. Trimming removed 3 bases at V and 0 bases at J, with 5 bases between. The CDR3 DNA sequence: TGTGCCAGCAGTTTTAGGCCAACTAATGAAAAACTGTTTTTT. This sequence encodes CASSFRPTNEKLFF.

The rearrangement links TRBV7-2 to TRBJ2-7, with D possibly being TRBD1 (5 bases). Germline V gene lookup returns CDR1 SGHTA and CDR2 FQGNSA. V was shortened by 2 bases and J by 3 bases, with 14 bases between the two germline ends. This CDR3 is built from 15 residues. The CDR3 here is CASSLQGTNGYEQYF. The CDR3 region has the DNA TGTGCCAGCAGCTTACAGGGAACTAATGGCTACGAGCAGTACTTC.

V and J are TRBV15 and TRBJ1-1; no clear D. CDR3 length: 14 amino acids. Germline V gives CDR1 LNHNV, CDR2 YYDKDF (reference sequence). V was clipped by 4 bases and J by 1 base, with 10 bases between them. The CDR3 nucleotides read TGTGCCACCAGCATTACAGAGAAGAACACTGAAGCTTTCTTT. This codes for CATSITEKNTEAFF.

In this sample, this clone turned up once. V and J are TRBV6-5 and TRBJ1-5; TRBD1 agrees at 7 bases. J was trimmed by 7 bases and V by 6 bases; bases with no gene match: 9. The CDR3 is 14 amino acids. Per the germline V gene, CDR1 is MNHEY and CDR2 is SVGAGI. CDR3 residues: CASRKSTGVQPQHF. Here the CDR3 DNA reads TGTGCCAGCAGGAAATCTACAGGGGTCCAGCCCCAGCATTTT.

The rearrangement joins TRBV11-2 to TRBJ2-1; TRBD1 agrees at 8 bases. The trim removed 6 bases at V and 1 base at J, leaving 8 bases unmatched. CDR1 and CDR2 from the germline V gene are SGHAT and FQNNGV. The CDR3 runs to 16 residues. CDR3 protein: CASRAPGTGSYNEQFF. The CDR3 DNA reads TGTGCCAGCAGGGCGCCCGGGACAGGTTCCTACAATGAGCAGTTCTTC.

This chain joins TRBV5-8 and TRBJ1-1; D remains unclear. CDR1 and CDR2 from the germline V gene are SGHTS and YDEGEE. Trimming shortened V by 2 bases and J by 2 bases, and 10 bases separated the two germline ends. This CDR3 has 14 amino acids. The CDR3 DNA follows: TGTGCCAGCAGCTTTTCCGGTTCCAACACTGAAGCTTTCTTT. It is translated as CASSFSGSNTEAFF. Variable domain in full (rest from reference TRBV5-8 and TRBJ1-1): EAGVTQSPTHLIKTRGQQATLRCSPISGHTSVYWYQQALGLGLQFLLWYDEGEERNRGNFPPRFSGRQFPNYSSELNVNALELEDSALYLCASSFSGSNTEAFFGQGTRLTVV.

This chain links TRBV5-1 with TRBJ2-7, with D unclear. The V gene lost 7 bases and the J gene lost 9 bases, with 8 bases spanning the gap. In germline, CDR1 is SGHRS, CDR2 YFSETQ. CDR3 length: 9 amino acids. CDR3 nucleotides: TGCGCCAGCGGGTCGGGGCAGTACTTC. As protein: CASGSGQYF.